This T cell receptor (beta chain) was sequenced in a study of cytomegalovirus exposure and HLA in healthy donors. Study-wide background: Of over 300 genotyped donors, 65% to 85% clustered with self-reported Caucasian donors. General study results and limits: It was assumed in the presence/absence analyses that sequencing depth was roughly uniform across donors.

For this clone: As yet, its antigen is unknown.

PCR employed 60 Vbeta and 13 Jbeta primers. Repertoires were generated with immunoSEQ multiplex PCR, while TCRdb's copy carries only in-frame clones and drops some. The sample lists about 130,000 clones; 75% to 85% were seen once. The specimen sequenced was PBMCs. The clonotype was recovered from a female donor in good health and CMV-seropositive.

The CDR3 nucleotides are TGTGCCAGCAGTTTAGGGACACTAGAGACCCAGTACTTC. Protein sequence: CASSLGTLETQYF. V and J are TRBV28 and TRBJ2-5; D is possibly TRBD1 (6 bases). Germline CDR1 MDHEN, CDR2 SYDVKM. This CDR3 comprises 13 residues. Trimming left V 2 bases short and J 4 bases short, with 8 bases between.